A single sample gave rise to the 3 T cell receptor beta chains below, sequenced in a study of a mutant IDH1 vaccine in newly diagnosed glioma (dated by TCRdb to about 2021). The library was produced with the immunoSEQ multiplex PCR assay. TCRdb provides this immuneACCESS table in a form limited to in-frame rearrangements. Some clones are lacking; in checked studies, under half of them reflect an unresolved V gene, and why the rest are absent is not known. This sample is represented by 30,000 to 35,000 clones; around 90% of them were singletons. The ten most abundant clones make up 20% of the sample. These TCRs are of unknown antigen specificity. Explained via the paper, the time point label denotes: week 11, during vaccination. Each vaccine dose was 300 ug of a 20-mer mutant IDH1 peptide in Montanide, given subcutaneously with topical imiquimod. Sequences were derived from PBMCs, sampled from a glioma patient whose treatment included an IDH1 peptide vaccine. The receptors stem from a man between 18 and 35 years old with glioma.

This chain joins TRBV15 and TRBJ1-2; 10 bases line up with TRBD1. CDR3 length: 18 amino acids. V shed 2 bases and J 1 base; nucleotides not matched to a gene: 10. Germline V gene sequence: CDR1 LNHNV, CDR2 YYDKDF (reference sequence). CDR3 residues: CATSRPLGQGVDNYGYTF. The DNA for the CDR3 is TGTGCCACCAGCAGACCTCTTGGACAGGGGGTGGATAACTATGGCTACACCTTC.

This clone was observed a handful of times. This rearrangement joins TRBV5-6 to TRBJ2-1, with 8 bases fitting TRBD1. The CDR3 runs to 13 residues. Germline CDR1 is SGHDT and CDR2 is YYEEEE. The V segment lost 2 bases and the J segment 10 bases; nucleotides outside the gene matches: 5. The CDR3 DNA reads TGTGCCAGCAGCTTCCGGACAGGGAACGAGCAGTTCTTC. Encoded protein: CASSFRTGNEQFF.

The chain links TRBV6-5 to TRBJ1-1; no reliable D call. The CDR3 runs to 14 residues. CDR1 and CDR2 (germline): MNHEY, SVGAGI. V was pared by 8 bases and J by 5 bases, with 18 bases between. In DNA form, the CDR3 reads TGTGCCAGCTGGGAGAGGGCCGTGCGGACTGAAGCTTTCTTT. As protein: CASWERAVRTEAFF.